This TCR beta chain emerged from a study of blood T cell repertoires in COVID-19. In the study overall: T cells, B-cell-depleted T cells, or PBMCs provided the cDNA or gDNA that served as material.

Trimming shortened V by 3 bases and J by 6 bases, and 11 bases separated the two germline ends. The CDR3 covers 13 residues. From germline, CDR1 is SEHNR and CDR2 FQNEAQ (reference sequence). Per the original data handling: Nucleated cell number was recorded as an estimate derived from reference gene primer amplification. TCRdb's table, derived via immunoSEQ multiplex PCR, lists solely in-frame clones and lacks some. The V and J calls and clone size are taken from that table; D and trimming were inferred from the DNA. The repertoire includes 150,000 to 200,000 clones, around 80% of them detected once, and less than 3.5% sits in the top ten.

V and J are TRBV7-9 and TRBJ1-2; D is perhaps TRBD1 (6 bases). The sample taken for sequencing was peripheral blood. This TCR came from a woman in her sixties with acute or convalescent COVID-19. Here the CDR3 DNA reads TGTGCCAGCAGCTTTAGCCAGGGGCATGGCTACACCTTC. Encoded protein: CASSFSQGHGYTF.